This T cell receptor (beta chain) came from a study of cytomegalovirus exposure and HLA in healthy donors. Study-level information: There were roughly 110 million unique TCR beta sequences, drawn from 200 million or so T cells, in an earlier analysis. The study's early data release held tens of millions of unique TCRs from HLA-typed donors.

Overall study results and limits: A reported reduction in N-insertions relative to the approximately 640-donor mean was seen in an Asian-associated ancestry cluster in a later analysis.

60 Vbeta and 13 Jbeta primers were used in PCR. In the original processing: A follow-up analysis tallied about 80 million unique TCR beta chains, roughly 10 million shared. Clones were sequenced by immunoSEQ multiplex PCR, and TCRdb holds only the in-frame ones, with some missing. The DNA gave D and trimming, while V, J and clone size come from that table. The profile shows about 130,000 clones, 80% to 90% of them singletons. V was pared by 0 bases and J by 6 bases, with 14 bases between. The length of the CDR3 is 15 residues. CDR1 and CDR2 (germline): SGHRS, YFSETQ. As for this clone: Its target is unknown.

The genes are TRBV5-1 and TRBJ2-3; D possibly corresponds to TRBD2 (7 bases). The sequenced material came from PBMCs. This clonotype was obtained from a woman aged 40 to 50 in good health and CMV-seropositive. The CDR3 DNA reads TGCGCCAGCAGCTTGGCCTGGGGGGGCTTGGATACGCAGTATTTT. Protein: CASSLAWGGLDTQYF.